A single sample gave rise to the 23 T cell receptor beta chains below, sequenced in a study of T-cell memory formation after mild COVID-19. TCRdb reprocessed the 5' RACE reads via MiXCR and lists one record per CDR3 protein. The data show 340,000 or so distinct CDR3 sequences, approximately 12% seen once. The specimen was PBMCs or a T cell subset sorted from them (not recorded which). Receptors originate from a man aged 18 to 29 who had mild COVID-19 (a few samples of this study predate the infection). Cell type and time point are not known.

J is TRBJ1-1 and V is TRBV28; D may be TRBD1 (6 bases). The CDR3 is 16 residues long. The germline gives CDR1 MDHEN, CDR2 SYDVKM. Deletions cut 3 bases from V and 5 bases from J, with 19 bases between. CDR3: CASSFPVGGARTEAFF. DNA of the CDR3: TGTGCCAGCAGTTTTCCGGTCGGGGGCGCTAGAACTGAAGCTTTCTTT.

V is TRBV10-3 and J is TRBJ2-3; 13 positions match TRBD2. V dropped 6 bases and J dropped 2; count of bases not matched to a gene: 5. Germline V gene lookup returns CDR1 ENHRY and CDR2 SYGVKD. The CDR3 totals 16 residues. DNA of the CDR3: TGTGCCATCAGCGCCGGACTAGCGGGGGTCACAGATACGCAGTATTTT. Amino acids: CAISAGLAGVTDTQYF.

This clonotype turned up a few times. This rearrangement joins TRBV7-2 to TRBJ1-4; TRBD1 is a possible D gene (5 bases). Germline V lookup: CDR1 SGHTA, CDR2 FQGNSA. The germline V and J ends were trimmed by 2 bases and 8 bases, with 15 bases remaining between them. This CDR3 region has 15 residues. CDR3 loop: CASSLRKGTGEKLFF. Here the CDR3 DNA reads TGTGCCAGCAGCTTACGAAAGGGAACAGGCGAAAAACTGTTTTTT.

In this sample, this clonotype turned up many times. The rearrangement uses TRBV2 and TRBJ2-2; tentative D call: TRBD1 (5 bases). CDR1 is SNHLY, CDR2 FYNNEI, per germline. The CDR3 totals 17 residues. The V end lost 2 bases, the J end lost 4 bases, and 17 bases lay between the germline ends. The CDR3 is CASSERGSRTLTGELFF. The CDR3 DNA follows: TGTGCCAGCAGTGAAAGGGGCAGCCGAACCCTCACCGGGGAGCTGTTTTTT.

This clonotype occurred many times. The rearrangement joins TRBV2 to TRBJ2-7; D not certain. Germline lookup yields CDR1 SNHLY and CDR2 FYNNEI. CDR3 length: 12 amino acids. Trimming removed 6 bases at V and 6 bases at J, with 12 bases between. In DNA, the CDR3 is TGTGCCAGCAGGGACCCCCGGTTCGAGCAGTACTTC. Translating gives CASRDPRFEQYF.

This chain uses TRBV5-1 with TRBJ2-4; 9 nucleotides line up with TRBD1. The ends lost 3 bases at V and 10 bases at J; junction bases unmatched: 5. The CDR3 contains 13 residues. The germline CDR1 and CDR2 sequences are SGHRS and YFSETQ. This CDR3 reads CASSSGTGWIQYF. The CDR3, as DNA: TGCGCCAGCAGCTCCGGGACAGGGTGGATTCAGTACTTC.

This clonotype appeared many times. The rearrangement joins TRBV12-3 or TRBV12-4 to TRBJ2-7, with D possibly matching TRBD1 (6 bases). V was clipped by 5 bases and J by 1 base, with 9 bases between them. This CDR3 comprises 13 residues. CDR3 amino acids: CASSPQGSYEQYF. CDR3 DNA sequence: TGTGCCAGCAGTCCACAGGGATCCTACGAGCAGTACTTC.

This clonotype was observed once. This chain joins TRBV19 and TRBJ2-2; the D is unclear. V was shortened by 7 bases and J by 6 bases, with 12 bases between the two germline ends. Germline lookup yields CDR1 LNHDA and CDR2 SQIVND (reference sequence). This CDR3 region has 13 residues. In DNA form, the CDR3 reads TGTGCCAGTATGGACCATTCTTCCGGGGAGCTGTTTTTT. The encoded protein is CASMDHSSGELFF.

This clonotype appeared a few times. This chain connects TRBV5-1 to TRBJ2-7; 9 positions match TRBD1. V lost 3 bases, J lost 7 bases, and 5 bases stayed unmatched. CDR3 length: 13 amino acids. CDR1 is SGHRS and CDR2 is YFSETQ in the germline V gene. CDR3 sequence reads: CASSWDRAEEQYF. In DNA, the CDR3 is TGCGCCAGCAGCTGGGACAGGGCAGAAGAGCAGTACTTC.

The chain combines TRBV2 with TRBJ2-5, with 8 bases lining up with TRBD2. The length of the CDR3 is 14 residues. Unmatched junction bases numbered 5, after V lost 3 bases and J lost 5 bases. The germline CDR1 and CDR2 sequences are SNHLY and FYNNEI. The CDR3, as DNA: TGTGCCAGCAGTGATGCGGGGGGTTTCGAGACCCAGTACTTC. Translating it yields CASSDAGGFETQYF.

The rearrangement joins TRBV7-9 to TRBJ2-4; tentative D call: TRBD2 (7 bases). Trimming removed 5 bases from V and 3 bases from J, with 20 bases in between. Per the germline V gene, CDR1 is SEHNR and CDR2 is FQNEAQ (reference sequence). The CDR3 has 17 amino acids. The CDR3, as DNA: TGTGCCAGCAGCCAGAGAGGGGGGGGCAGCGGCAAAAACATTCAGTACTTC. Protein sequence: CASSQRGGGSGKNIQYF. The whole variable domain, remainder taken from reference TRBV7-9 and TRBJ2-4, is DTGVSQNPRHKITKRGQNVTFRCDPISEHNRLYWYRQTLGQGPEFLTYFQNEAQLEKSRLLSDRFSAERPKGSFSTLEIQRTEQGDSAMYLCASSQRGGGSGKNIQYFGAGTRLSVL.

The rearrangement joins TRBV29-1 to TRBJ2-5; D ambiguous. The V gene lost 4 bases and the J gene lost 1 base, with 10 bases spanning the gap. Germline assignment: CDR1 SQVTM and CDR2 ANQGSEA. CDR3 length equals 13 residues. As DNA, the CDR3 is TGCAGCGTTGGGGGTAGAATCCAAGAGACCCAGTACTTC. It specifies CSVGGRIQETQYF. The complete variable domain, with remaining parts taken from reference TRBV29-1 and TRBJ2-5, reads SAVISQKPSRDICQRGTSLTIQCQVDSQVTMMFWYRQQPGQSLTLIATANQGSEATYESGFVIDKFPISRPNLTFSTLTVSNMSPEDSSIYLCSVGGRIQETQYFGPGTRLLVL.

The chain recombines TRBV27 with TRBJ2-7; 13 bases fit TRBD2. After removal of 6 bases from V and 3 bases from J, the junction contained 5 bases not matched to a gene. This CDR3 is built from 15 residues. CDR1 MNHEY and CDR2 SMNVEV come from the germline V gene (reference sequence). The CDR3 sequence is CASSKGLAGLYEQYF. CDR3 nucleotides: TGTGCCAGCAGCAAGGGACTAGCGGGACTCTACGAGCAGTACTTC.

V usage is TRBV6-4 and J usage is TRBJ1-6; D not certain. Trimming left V 0 bases short and J 6 bases short, with 3 bases between. CDR1 is MRHNA and CDR2 is SNTAGT in the germline V gene. The CDR3 consists of 13 residues. CDR3 residues: CASSDSSNSPLHF. CDR3 in DNA: TGTGCCAGCAGTGACTCAAGTAATTCACCCCTCCACTTT.

The chain has TRBV5-1 and TRBJ2-7; D ambiguous. V was pared by 4 bases and J by 0 bases, with 11 bases between. This CDR3 is built from 14 residues. Germline values: CDR1 SGHRS, CDR2 YFSETQ. The CDR3 here is CASSPALGSYEQYF. CDR3 nucleotide sequence: TGCGCCAGCAGCCCAGCCCTTGGCTCCTACGAGCAGTACTTC.

This clonotype was counted many times. The chain carries TRBV7-2 and TRBJ2-5; D is unclear. The V end was cut by 5 bases, the J end by 4 bases, with 8 bases between. Germline V gene data show CDR1 as SGHTA and CDR2 as FQGNSA. There are 12 residues in the CDR3. CDR3 sequence reads: CASSNRLETQYF. The CDR3 DNA follows: TGTGCCAGCAGCAACAGACTAGAGACCCAGTACTTC.

The J gene is TRBJ2-7, the V gene TRBV9; D might be TRBD1 (5 bases). CDR3 length equals 15 residues. Trimming removed 2 bases at V and 0 bases at J, with 12 bases between. Germline V lookup: CDR1 SGDLS, CDR2 YYNGEE. The CDR3 region is CASSVYRDSSYEQYF. Here the CDR3 DNA reads TGTGCCAGCAGCGTCTACCGCGACAGCTCCTACGAGCAGTACTTC.

This chain connects TRBV4-1 to TRBJ2-7; D gene ambiguous. This CDR3 has 14 amino acids. Trimming left V 4 bases short and J 5 bases short, with 15 bases between. Germline V gene sequence: CDR1 MGHRA, CDR2 YSYEKL. In DNA, the CDR3 is TGCGCCAGCAGCCTAGAATGGGGTATCCACGAGCAGTACGTC. This encodes CASSLEWGIHEQYV.

The rearrangement links TRBV20-1 to TRBJ1-1; no definite D call. The CDR3 is made up of 13 amino acids. The V end was cut by 3 bases, the J end by 4 bases, with 12 bases between. CDR1 and CDR2 (germline): DFQATT, SNEGSKA (reference sequence). The CDR3 loop reads CSARGEVGTEAFF. CDR3 DNA: TGCAGTGCTAGGGGAGAAGTGGGCACTGAAGCTTTCTTT.

This chain joins TRBV6-4 and TRBJ2-3; 7 bases align to TRBD1. The CDR3 is made up of 15 amino acids. Losses at the gene ends were 6 bases for V and 4 bases for J; bases not matched to a gene: 10. CDR1 is MRHNA, CDR2 SNTAGT, per germline. CDR3 in amino acids: CASSDGNTGADTQYF. CDR3 in DNA: TGTGCCAGCAGCGACGGGAATACAGGGGCAGATACGCAGTATTTT.

This clonotype was observed a few times. This chain joins TRBV5-5 and TRBJ1-2; no clear D. Germline V gene data show CDR1 as SGHKS and CDR2 as YYEKEE (reference sequence). The CDR3 has 14 amino acids. V gave up 4 bases and J gave up 1 base, with 11 bases separating them. This chain's CDR3 is CASSPLGGNYGYTF. The CDR3 nucleotides are TGTGCCAGCAGCCCCCTCGGTGGTAACTATGGCTACACCTTC.

A few counts support this clonotype. The chain recombines TRBV7-9 with TRBJ2-1; 8 nucleotides match TRBD2. CDR3 size: 15 residues. Per germline, CDR1 SEHNR and CDR2 FQNEAQ (reference sequence). Trimming cost V 5 bases and J 9 bases; bases outside gene matches: 12. CDR3 DNA sequence: TGTGCCAGCAGCGCCCCTGAGCGGGGGAGGAGTGAGCAGTTCTTC. Its protein is CASSAPERGRSEQFF.

This clonotype was counted only a few times. The genes are TRBV6-5 and TRBJ1-2; D possibly corresponds to TRBD1 (5 bases). CDR1 is MNHEY, CDR2 SVGAGI, per germline. The CDR3 spans 12 residues. The V and J ends lost 5 bases and 8 bases respectively, with 12 bases between them. CDR3 nucleotide sequence: TGTGCCAGCAGTACTCGGGGGAAAGGCTACACCTTC. This translates into CASSTRGKGYTF.